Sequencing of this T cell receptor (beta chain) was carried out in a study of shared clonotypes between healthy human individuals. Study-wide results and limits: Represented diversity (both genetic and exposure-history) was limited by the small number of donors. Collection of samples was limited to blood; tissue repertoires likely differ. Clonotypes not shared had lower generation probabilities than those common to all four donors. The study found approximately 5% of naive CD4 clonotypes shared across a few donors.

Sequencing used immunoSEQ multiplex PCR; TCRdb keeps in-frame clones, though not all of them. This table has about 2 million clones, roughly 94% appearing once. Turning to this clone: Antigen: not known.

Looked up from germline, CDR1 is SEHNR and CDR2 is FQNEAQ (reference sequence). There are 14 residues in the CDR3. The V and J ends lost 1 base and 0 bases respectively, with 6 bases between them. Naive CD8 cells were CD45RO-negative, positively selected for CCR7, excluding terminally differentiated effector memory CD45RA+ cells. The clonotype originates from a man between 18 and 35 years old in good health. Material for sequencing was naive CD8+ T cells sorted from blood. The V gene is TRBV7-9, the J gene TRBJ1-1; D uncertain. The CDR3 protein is CASSLERLNTEAFF. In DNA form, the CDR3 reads TGTGCCAGCAGCTTAGAACGTTTGAACACTGAAGCTTTCTTT.